This TCR beta chain was documented in a study of cytomegalovirus exposure and HLA in healthy donors. Study summary: A preliminary data release comprised 70 million to 95 million unique TCRs obtained from HLA-typed donors.

Study outcomes and limitations: The study labeled about 160 TCR beta chains cytomegalovirus-associated. The authors assumed roughly uniform sequencing depth across donors for presence/absence analyses. Judged likely to be a sequencing artifact was a cluster of highly shared sequence variants.

Trimming pared 2 bases from V and 7 bases from J, leaving 12 bases between. The germline V gene has CDR1 ENHRY and CDR2 SYGVKD. This CDR3 has 14 residues. The PCR ran on 60 Vbeta and 13 Jbeta primers. The table came from immunoSEQ multiplex PCR; TCRdb's copy has only in-frame clones and leaves some out. Among 120,000 or so clones listed, roughly 10% were seen once. This clone was found a few times. Its matching antigen is unknown. The chain joins TRBV10-3 to TRBJ1-5, with D tentatively TRBD1 (5 bases). Input material: PBMCs. This receptor was identified in a woman aged 18-35 years in good health and CMV-seropositive. In nucleotides, the CDR3 is TGTGCCATCAGTGAGGGAGGGGCTGGGCAGCCCCAGCATTTT. Its translation: CAISEGGAGQPQHF.